The subject of this entry is one TCR beta chain. Its specificity is unknown. V lost 3 bases and J lost 0; bases outside the gene matches: 3. Germline V CDR1 and CDR2: SGHAT, FQNNGV. The CDR3 covers 15 residues. The data were obtained in a study of shared clonotypes between healthy human individuals. Study-wide findings and caveats: Sampling included only blood; tissue repertoires likely differ. Relative to their counterparts shared across all four donors, non-shared clonotypes exhibited diminished generation probabilities.

Measured with immunoSEQ multiplex PCR; TCRdb has only the in-frame clones, and not every one. This sample has some 550,000 clones; 97% occur once, and the top ten carry 0.055% to 0.07%. This clonotype was obtained from a woman aged 25 to 39 in good health. Sequencing used naive CD4+ T cells sorted from blood. Subset in this sample: CD45RA+ positively selected. The chain links TRBV11-2 to TRBJ2-7; 9 bases match TRBD2. This chain's CDR3 is CASSLTSGSSYEQYF. CDR3 nucleotides: TGTGCCAGCAGCTTGACTAGCGGATCCTCCTACGAGCAGTACTTC. Filled out from reference TRBV11-2 and TRBJ2-7, the complete variable domain reads EAGVAQSPRYKIIEKRQSVAFWCNPISGHATLYWYQQILGQGPKLLIQFQNNGVVDDSQLPKDRFSAERLKGVDSTLKIQPAKLEDSAVYLCASSLTSGSSYEQYFGPGTRLTVT.